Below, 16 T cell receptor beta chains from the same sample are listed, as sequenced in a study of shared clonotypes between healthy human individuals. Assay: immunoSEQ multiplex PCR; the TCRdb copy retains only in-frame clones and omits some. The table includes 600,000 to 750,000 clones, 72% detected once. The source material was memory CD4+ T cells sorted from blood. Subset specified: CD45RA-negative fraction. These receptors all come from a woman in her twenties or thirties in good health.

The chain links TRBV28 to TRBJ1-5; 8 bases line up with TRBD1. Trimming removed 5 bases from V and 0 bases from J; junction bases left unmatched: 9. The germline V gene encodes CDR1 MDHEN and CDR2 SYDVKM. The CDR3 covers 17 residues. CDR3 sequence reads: CASSQLRQGLSNQPQHF. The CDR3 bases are TGTGCCAGCAGTCAGCTACGACAGGGGCTTAGCAATCAGCCCCAGCATTTT.

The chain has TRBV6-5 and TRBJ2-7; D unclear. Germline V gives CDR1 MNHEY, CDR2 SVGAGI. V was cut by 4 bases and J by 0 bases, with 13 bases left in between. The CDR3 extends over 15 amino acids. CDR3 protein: CASSSRVQYSYEQYF. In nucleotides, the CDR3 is TGTGCCAGCAGTTCAAGGGTACAGTACTCCTACGAGCAGTACTTC.

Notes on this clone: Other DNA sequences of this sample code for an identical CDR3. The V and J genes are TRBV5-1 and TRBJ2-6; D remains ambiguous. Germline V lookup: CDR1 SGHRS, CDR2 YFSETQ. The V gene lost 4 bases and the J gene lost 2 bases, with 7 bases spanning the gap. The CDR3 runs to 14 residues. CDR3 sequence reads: CASSPTAGANVLTF. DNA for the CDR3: TGCGCCAGCAGCCCGACCGCTGGGGCCAACGTCCTGACTTTC.

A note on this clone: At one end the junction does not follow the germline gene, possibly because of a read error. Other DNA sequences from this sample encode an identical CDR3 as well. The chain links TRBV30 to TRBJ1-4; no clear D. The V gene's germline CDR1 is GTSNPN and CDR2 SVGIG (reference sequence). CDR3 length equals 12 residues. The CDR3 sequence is CAWSVHRETLFF. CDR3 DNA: TGTGCCTGGAGTGTACACCGTGAAACACTGTTTTTT.

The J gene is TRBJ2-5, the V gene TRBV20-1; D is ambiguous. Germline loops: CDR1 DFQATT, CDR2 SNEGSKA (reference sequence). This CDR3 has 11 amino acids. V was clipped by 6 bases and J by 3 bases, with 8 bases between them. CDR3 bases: TGCAGTGCGTCACAGAAAGAGACCCAGTACTTC. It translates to CSASQKETQYF.

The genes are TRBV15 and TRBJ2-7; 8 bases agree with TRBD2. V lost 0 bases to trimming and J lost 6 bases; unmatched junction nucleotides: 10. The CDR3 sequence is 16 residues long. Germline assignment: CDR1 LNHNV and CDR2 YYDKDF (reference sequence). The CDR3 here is CATSRDLAGGLREQYF. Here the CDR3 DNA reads TGTGCCACCAGCAGAGATTTGGCGGGGGGACTACGCGAGCAGTACTTC.

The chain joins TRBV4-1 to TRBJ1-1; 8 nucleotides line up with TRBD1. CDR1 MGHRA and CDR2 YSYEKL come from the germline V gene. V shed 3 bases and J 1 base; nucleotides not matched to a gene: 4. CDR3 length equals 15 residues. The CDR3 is CASSHPDRENTEAFF. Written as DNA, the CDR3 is TGCGCCAGCAGCCATCCGGACAGGGAGAACACTGAAGCTTTCTTT.

The CDR3 DNA reads TGTGCCAGCAGCCAAGCGACAGGGAGTTGGGCTAACTATGGCTACACCTTC. This sequence encodes CASSQATGSWANYGYTF. The V call is TRBV14, the J call TRBJ1-2, with TRBD1 identical over 7 bases. With 1 base clipped from V and 0 bases from J, the junction kept 8 bases outside the gene matches. The CDR3 runs 17 residues. Germline CDR1 SGHDN, CDR2 FVKESK.

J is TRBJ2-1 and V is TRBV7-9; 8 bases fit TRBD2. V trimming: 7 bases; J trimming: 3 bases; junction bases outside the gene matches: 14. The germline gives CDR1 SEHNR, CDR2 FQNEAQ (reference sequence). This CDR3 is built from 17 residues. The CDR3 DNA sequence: TGTGCCAGCACCAGCCGGGGGGGAGCGGGCAACTACAATGAGCAGTTCTTC. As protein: CASTSRGGAGNYNEQFF.

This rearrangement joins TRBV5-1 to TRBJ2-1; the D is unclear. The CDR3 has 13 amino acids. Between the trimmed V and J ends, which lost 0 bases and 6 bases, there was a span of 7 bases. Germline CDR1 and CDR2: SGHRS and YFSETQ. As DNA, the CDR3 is TGCGCCAGCAGCTTGGCGGCAAGCAATGAGCAGTTCTTC. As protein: CASSLAASNEQFF.

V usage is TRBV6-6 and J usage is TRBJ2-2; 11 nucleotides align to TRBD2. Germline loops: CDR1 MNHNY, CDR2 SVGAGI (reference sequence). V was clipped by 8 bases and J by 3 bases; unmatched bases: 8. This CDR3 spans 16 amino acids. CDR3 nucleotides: TGTGCCAGCGCACTAGCGGGAGTAATTGACACCGGGGAGCTGTTTTTT. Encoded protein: CASALAGVIDTGELFF.

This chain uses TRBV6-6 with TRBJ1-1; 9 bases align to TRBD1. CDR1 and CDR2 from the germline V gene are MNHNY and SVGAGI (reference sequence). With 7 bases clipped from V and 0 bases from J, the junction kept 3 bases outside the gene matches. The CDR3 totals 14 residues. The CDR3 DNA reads TGTGCCAGCACCGACAGGGGGATGAACACTGAAGCTTTCTTT. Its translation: CASTDRGMNTEAFF.

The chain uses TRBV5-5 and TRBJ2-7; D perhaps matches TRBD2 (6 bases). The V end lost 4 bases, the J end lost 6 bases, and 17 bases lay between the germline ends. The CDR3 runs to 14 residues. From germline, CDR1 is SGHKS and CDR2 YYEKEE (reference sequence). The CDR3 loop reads CASSPRPGASEQYF. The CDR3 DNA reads TGTGCCAGCAGCCCCCGGCCGGGAGCTAGCGAGCAGTACTTC.

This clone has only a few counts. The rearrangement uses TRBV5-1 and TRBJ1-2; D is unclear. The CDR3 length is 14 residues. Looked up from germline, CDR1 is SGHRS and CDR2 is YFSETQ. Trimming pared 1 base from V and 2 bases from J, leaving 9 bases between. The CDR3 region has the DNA TGCGCCAGCAGCTTGTCCAGCGGGAACTATGGCTACACCTTC. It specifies CASSLSSGNYGYTF.

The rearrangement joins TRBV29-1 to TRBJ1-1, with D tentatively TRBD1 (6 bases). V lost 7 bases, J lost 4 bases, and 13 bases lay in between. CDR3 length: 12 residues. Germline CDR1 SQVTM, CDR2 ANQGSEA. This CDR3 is CSAQGGGTEAFF. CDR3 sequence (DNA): TGCAGCGCCCAAGGGGGAGGCACTGAAGCTTTCTTT.

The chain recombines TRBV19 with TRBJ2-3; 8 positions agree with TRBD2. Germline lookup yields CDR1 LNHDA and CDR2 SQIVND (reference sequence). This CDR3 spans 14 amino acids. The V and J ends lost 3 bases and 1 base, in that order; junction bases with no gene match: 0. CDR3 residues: CASSMTSGTDTQYF. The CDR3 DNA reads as TGTGCCAGTAGTATGACTAGCGGCACAGATACGCAGTATTTT.